This entry features one TCR beta chain sequence. Its specificity is unknown. The sample belongs to a study of cytomegalovirus exposure and HLA in healthy donors. There are 18 residues in the CDR3. Germline V gene sequence: CDR1 MNHNS, CDR2 SASEGT. V lost 2 bases to trimming and J lost 0 bases, with 14 bases between them. Study-wide results and caveats: An analysis was carried out later, and it reportedly showed fewer N-insertions in an Asian-associated ancestry cluster than the approximately 710-donor mean. CMV serostatus was the sole immune exposure information available. Earlier analysis looked at TCR beta V segments, and most were productive about 90% or about 30% of the time. Later genetic work tied a missense DCLRE1C variant to beta-chain V and J trimming.

The study ran its PCR with 60 Vbeta and 13 Jbeta primers. Assay used: immunoSEQ multiplex PCR; TCRdb lists only in-frame clones, some missing. The table lists about 240,000 clones, more than 75% of them singletons, with roughly 0.26% in the top ten. The origin of this receptor is a girl aged 2-10 years in good health and CMV-seronegative. This chain links TRBV6-1 with TRBJ2-6; TRBD2 might be the D (7 bases). What was sequenced was PBMCs. Written as DNA, the CDR3 is TGTGCCAGCAGTGAAAGGTCTGCGGGGGCCTCTGGGGCCAACGTCCTGACTTTC. As protein: CASSERSAGASGANVLTF.